This T cell receptor beta chain was captured in a study of blood T cell repertoires in COVID-19. Authors' data handling: Estimation of nucleated cell counts was performed using reference gene primer amplification. TCRdb's table, derived via immunoSEQ multiplex PCR, lists solely in-frame clones and lacks some. V and J calls and clone size are given by that table; D and trimming were obtained from the DNA. The data show 200,000 to 250,000 clones, about 81% seen once. Germline V gene data show CDR1 as MGHRA and CDR2 as YSYEKL. CDR3 size: 16 residues. V lost 1 base and J lost 3, with 15 bases in between. This sequence was found in a woman older than 75 with COVID-19, enrolled during active disease. The specimen sequenced was peripheral blood. The chain is built from TRBV4-1 and TRBJ2-5; TRBD1 is a possible D gene (5 bases). The CDR3, as DNA: TGCGCCAGCAGCCAAGGGGGTCTAGGGGCGAAAGAGACCCAGTACTTC. Amino acids: CASSQGGLGAKETQYF.